This record concerns one TCR beta chain sequence. Antigen: not known. This specimen belongs to a study of T cell responses to AZD1222 COVID-19 vaccine. Findings and caveats of the study: Recipients of two AZD1222 doses showed rising Spike-specific TCR breadth and depth.

Pooled samples include second doses given at about 4 or 12 weeks. The CDR3 covers 12 residues. V was clipped by 5 bases and J by 5 bases, with 8 bases between them. Germline lookup yields CDR1 MNHEY and CDR2 SVGAGI. Only in-frame clones appear in the TCRdb table, and some are missing; sequencing was by immunoSEQ multiplex PCR. The table lists roughly 65,000 clones, 75% to 90% of them singletons. The sequences come from peripheral blood, collected 28 days after the second AZD1222 dose. The chain recombines TRBV6-5 with TRBJ2-3; TRBD1 or TRBD2 may be the D gene (5 bases each). The source is an adult who received the AZD1222 COVID-19 vaccine. CDR3 nucleotide sequence: TGTGCCAGCAGTAGGGGAGTAGATACGCAGTATTTT. Protein product: CASSRGVDTQYF.